The next 17 T cell receptor beta chains were all read from a single sample in a study of T cell responses to AZD1222 COVID-19 vaccine. Profiling relied on immunoSEQ multiplex PCR, and the TCRdb table lists in-frame clones only, not all of them. This sample has 85,000 to 110,000 clones, with 80% to 95% found just once. The material was peripheral blood, obtained on day 0 of AZD1222 vaccination. These TCRs come from an adult in good health.

The rearrangement uses TRBV30 and TRBJ2-3, with D maybe TRBD1 (5 bases). This CDR3 is built from 15 residues. Trimming removed 1 base from V and 2 bases from J, with 13 bases in between. Germline V gene sequence: CDR1 GTSNPN, CDR2 SVGIG (reference sequence). CDR3 sequence (DNA): TGTGCCTGGAGTGCGGGCAGGGTAATCACAGATACGCAGTATTTT. Translating it yields CAWSAGRVITDTQYF.

The J gene is TRBJ2-7, the V gene TRBV12-3 or TRBV12-4, with D possibly TRBD1 on 5 matching bases. There are 13 residues in the CDR3. Deletions cut 5 bases from V and 7 bases from J, with 15 bases between. The CDR3 bases are TGTGCCAGCAGTCATTCGACAGTATTGGAGCAGTACTTC. Translation gives CASSHSTVLEQYF.

J is TRBJ2-3 and V is TRBV28; possibly TRBD1 for D (6 bases). Trimming cost V 4 bases and J 2 bases, with 16 bases left between them. The CDR3 spans 16 residues. The germline gives CDR1 MDHEN, CDR2 SYDVKM. The CDR3 is CASSSGETGDTDTQYF. DNA of the CDR3: TGTGCCAGCAGTTCAGGAGAGACAGGTGACACAGATACGCAGTATTTT.

This rearrangement joins TRBV12-3 or TRBV12-4 to TRBJ2-7; D not resolved. The V end was cut by 2 bases, the J end by 1 base, with 6 bases between. CDR3 length equals 13 residues. CDR3 sequence: CASSLLVSYEQYF. The CDR3 bases are TGTGCCAGCAGTTTATTGGTTTCCTACGAGCAGTACTTC.

The chain links TRBV18 to TRBJ1-2, with D uncertain. The germline CDR1 and CDR2 sequences are KGHSH and LQKENI. The CDR3 loop spans 15 amino acids. V was clipped by 9 bases and J by 7 bases, with 24 bases between them. The CDR3 spells CASYRGGLGIGGYTF. The CDR3 nucleotides read TGTGCCAGTTACCGGGGTGGACTAGGGATCGGTGGCTACACCTTC.

This clone was seen only a few times. The chain employs TRBV6-2 or TRBV6-3 and TRBJ1-1, with D unresolved. V was clipped by 2 bases and J by 0 bases, with 7 bases between them. This CDR3 has 14 residues. The germline V gene encodes CDR1 MNHEY and CDR2 SVGEGT. CDR3 DNA: TGTGCCAGCAGTTACACTGAGATGAACACTGAAGCTTTCTTT. Translation gives CASSYTEMNTEAFF.

The rearrangement links TRBV10-3 to TRBJ1-4, with D possibly TRBD1 on 5 matching bases. V shed 7 bases and J shed 8 bases, with 14 bases lying between them. Germline V lookup: CDR1 ENHRY, CDR2 SYGVKD. This CDR3 spans 13 amino acids. This CDR3 reads CAITWKEGEKLFF. CDR3 sequence (DNA): TGTGCCATCACCTGGAAAGAGGGGGAAAAACTGTTTTTT.

The CDR3 protein is CASSSFIRSYNEQFF. CDR3 nucleotide sequence: TGTGCCAGCAGCTCCTTCATACGCTCCTACAATGAGCAGTTCTTC. The rearrangement links TRBV7-9 to TRBJ2-1; D gene unclear. Looked up from germline, CDR1 is SEHNR and CDR2 is FQNEAQ (reference sequence). V lost 4 bases to trimming and J lost 0 bases, with 10 bases between them. The CDR3 contains 15 residues. Full variable domain (missing parts from reference TRBV7-9 and TRBJ2-1): DTGVSQNPRHKITKRGQNVTFRCDPISEHNRLYWYRQTLGQGPEFLTYFQNEAQLEKSRLLSDRFSAERPKGSFSTLEIQRTEQGDSAMYLCASSSFIRSYNEQFFGPGTRLTVL.

The rearrangement links TRBV28 to TRBJ1-2, with 9 bases that match TRBD1. V was pared by 6 bases and J by 2 bases, with 7 bases of the junction left unmatched. Germline V gives CDR1 MDHEN, CDR2 SYDVKM. The CDR3 loop spans 15 amino acids. The CDR3 DNA sequence: TGTGCCAGCAGGACCTCCGGACAGGGGAACTATGGCTACACCTTC. Its protein product is CASRTSGQGNYGYTF.

This clone has just a few counts. The gene calls are TRBV19 and TRBJ1-5, with D unresolved. The V gene lost 3 bases and the J gene lost 6 bases, with 15 bases spanning the gap. This CDR3 has 15 residues. CDR1 is LNHDA and CDR2 is SQIVND in the germline V gene (reference sequence). The CDR3 bases are TGTGCCAGTAGTATGAGGTTGGATCCGCCTCAGCCCCAGCATTTT. This translates into CASSMRLDPPQPQHF.

The CDR3 DNA reads TGTGCCAGCAGCTTAGTGGCAGTAGATCAGCCCCAGCATTTT. Translating it yields CASSLVAVDQPQHF. The chain carries TRBV7-9 and TRBJ1-5; no clear D gene. This CDR3 is 14 amino acids long. V was cut by 1 base and J by 5 bases, with 9 bases left in between. Germline V CDR1 and CDR2: SEHNR, FQNEAQ (reference sequence).

The rearrangement links TRBV4-2 to TRBJ1-6; D ambiguous. The CDR3 has 13 residues. CDR1 is LGHNA and CDR2 is YNFKEQ in the germline V gene. V shed 5 bases and J shed 6 bases, with 8 bases lying between them. The DNA of the CDR3 is TGTGCCAGCAGCTACGAGGCTAATTCACCCCTCCACTTT. It is translated as CASSYEANSPLHF.

The chain has TRBV4-1 and TRBJ1-2, with a weak D call TRBD1 (5 bases). The CDR3 spans 15 residues. With 7 bases removed from V and 5 bases from J, the gap between germline ends came to 20 bases. Germline CDR1 is MGHRA and CDR2 is YSYEKL. The chain's CDR3 is CASTPGGTAPYGYTF. In nucleotides, the CDR3 is TGCGCCAGCACCCCCGGCGGGACCGCCCCTTATGGCTACACCTTC.

This chain joins TRBV9 and TRBJ2-5; 8 bases line up with TRBD2. There are 16 residues in the CDR3. Per germline, CDR1 SGDLS and CDR2 YYNGEE. The junction had 9 bases not matched to a gene; V was cut back by 0 bases and J by 5 bases. The CDR3 DNA follows: TGTGCCAGCAGCGTAGGGGTTAGCGGGGCTCGGGAGACCCAGTACTTC. Protein sequence: CASSVGVSGARETQYF. Drawing the rest from reference TRBV9 and TRBJ2-5, the complete variable domain is DSGVTQTPKHLITATGQRVTLRCSPRSGDLSVYWYQQSLDQGLQFLIQYYNGEERAKGNILERFSAQQFPDLHSELNLSSLELGDSALYFCASSVGVSGARETQYFGPGTRLLVL.

This clone was detected only a few times. This sequence joins TRBV3-1 (or the pseudogene TRBV3-2) and TRBJ2-2; the D is unclear. The CDR3 runs 11 residues. Germline V gene lookup returns CDR1 LGHDT and CDR2 YNNKEL (reference sequence). Trimming left V 3 bases short and J 6 bases short, with 2 bases between. The CDR3 spells CASSQAGELFF. The CDR3 DNA reads as TGTGCCAGCAGCCAGGCCGGGGAGCTGTTTTTT.

This clone was observed a handful of times. Other DNA sequences from this sample encode an identical CDR3 as well. The chain has TRBV30 and TRBJ1-3; D remains unclear. V gave up 0 bases and J gave up 4 bases, with 7 bases separating them. Germline assignment: CDR1 GTSNPN and CDR2 SVGIG (reference sequence). The CDR3 runs to 13 residues. CDR3 sequence: CAWSVLGGNTIYF. DNA for the CDR3: TGTGCCTGGAGTGTTCTGGGGGGAAACACCATATATTTT.

This clone was found once. The J gene is TRBJ2-7, the V gene TRBV27, with TRBD1 as a possible D gene (6 bases). The germline gives CDR1 MNHEY, CDR2 SMNVEV (reference sequence). Trimming took 5 bases from V and 0 from J, leaving 11 bases between them. CDR3 length: 14 amino acids. The CDR3 nucleotides read TGTGCCAGCAGTAGTGGACAGTCCTCCTACGAGCAGTACTTC. Its translation is CASSSGQSSYEQYF.